This T cell receptor beta chain was recovered during a study of blood T cell repertoires in COVID-19. Study summary: The United States, Italy and Spain provided the acute and convalescent COVID-19 samples.

Assay used: immunoSEQ multiplex PCR; TCRdb lists only in-frame clones, some missing. The table shows hundreds of thousands of clones, with 88% occurring only once. The CDR3 extends over 14 amino acids. V was shortened by 7 bases and J by 3 bases, with 13 bases between the two germline ends. Looked up from germline, CDR1 is MDHEN and CDR2 is SYDVKM. This clone was counted a single time. The TCR originated in a human donor in a cohort sampled during active COVID-19. The V and J genes are TRBV28 and TRBJ1-3; D is possibly TRBD1 (6 bases). The sequencing input was peripheral blood. CDR3 sequence (DNA): TGTGCCAGCACCATGGACAGTAATGGAAACACCATATATTTT. Translating gives CASTMDSNGNTIYF.